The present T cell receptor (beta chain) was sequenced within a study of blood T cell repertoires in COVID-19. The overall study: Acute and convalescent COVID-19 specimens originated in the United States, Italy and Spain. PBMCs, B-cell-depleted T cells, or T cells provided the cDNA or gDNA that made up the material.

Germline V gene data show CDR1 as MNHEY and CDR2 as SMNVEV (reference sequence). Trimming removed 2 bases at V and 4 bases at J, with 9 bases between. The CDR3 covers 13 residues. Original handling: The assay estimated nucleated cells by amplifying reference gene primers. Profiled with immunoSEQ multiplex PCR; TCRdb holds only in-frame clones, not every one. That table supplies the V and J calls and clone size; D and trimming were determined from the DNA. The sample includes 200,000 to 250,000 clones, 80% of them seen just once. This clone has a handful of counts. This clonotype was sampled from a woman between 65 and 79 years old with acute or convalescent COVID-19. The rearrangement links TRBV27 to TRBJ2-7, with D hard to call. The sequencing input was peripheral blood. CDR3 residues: CASSLISRYEQYF. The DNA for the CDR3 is TGTGCCAGCAGTTTAATTAGCAGATACGAGCAGTACTTC.